A selection of T cell receptor beta chains follows, all from one sample in a study of CD8 T cells in ankylosing spondylitis. TCRdb passed the 5' RACE reads through MiXCR, listing each CDR3 protein once. The data hold 200,000 to 250,000 distinct CDR3 sequences, with roughly 25% observed a single time. Sequencing was performed on blood, either unsorted or a sorted T cell fraction (not recorded which). These TCRs come from a male donor with ankylosing spondylitis or in good health (not recorded which). The CDR3 runs from the conserved cysteine through the conserved F or W. A D gene is named only where the DNA matches it firmly. For some rows the clone size is stated as once, few or many, or as a class when expanded; others skip it.

TRBV6-5	TRBJ2-7	.	once	CASSYSFGPAYEQYF	TGTGCCAGCAGTTACTCGTTCGGTCCCGCCTACGAGCAGTACTTC
TRBV15	TRBJ1-2	.	many	CATSGSGNLNYGYTF	TGTGCCACCAGCGGGAGCGGGAACCTTAACTATGGCTACACCTTC
TRBV9	TRBJ2-1	.	many	CASSVEGLAHEQFF	TGTGCCAGCAGCGTAGAGGGTCTAGCGCACGAGCAGTTCTTC
TRBV7-2	TRBJ2-5	TRBD1	many	CASRAGQGALETQYF	TGTGCCAGCAGAGCGGGACAGGGGGCATTGGAGACCCAGTACTTC
TRBV12-3/TRBV12-4	TRBJ2-2	.	many	CASRLDGLNTGELFF	TGTGCCAGCAGGCTCGACGGACTGAACACCGGGGAGCTGTTTTTT
TRBV11-2	TRBJ2-1	TRBD2	many	CASSLDLVAGGPRQFF	TGTGCCAGCAGCTTAGATTTGGTAGCGGGAGGGCCGAGGCAGTTCTTC
TRBV2	TRBJ2-1	.	many	CASSLGQSEQFF	TGTGCCAGCAGCTTAGGCCAGAGTGAGCAGTTCTTC
TRBV27	TRBJ2-7	TRBD2	few	CASSLSPLLAGDHEQYF	TGTGCCAGCAGTTTATCGCCCCTCCTAGCGGGAGACCACGAGCAGTACTTC
TRBV21-1	TRBJ2-1	.	many	CASNDEDEQFF	TGTGCCAGTAATGATGAGGATGAGCAGTTCTTC
TRBV5-1	TRBJ2-2	.	.	CASSPVWNTGELFF	TGCGCCAGCAGCCCGGTTTGGAACACCGGGGAGCTGTTTTTT
TRBV5-1	TRBJ1-4	TRBD1	few	CASSFEQGANEKLFF	TGCGCCAGCAGCTTCGAACAGGGGGCTAATGAAAAACTGTTTTTT
TRBV10-3	TRBJ2-6	.	few	CAISEAGGANVLTF	TGTGCCATCAGTGAAGCCGGAGGGGCCAACGTCCTGACTTTC
TRBV20-1	TRBJ2-4	.	few	CSARSSSDIQYF	TGCAGTGCTAGGTCTAGCTCGGACATTCAGTACTTC
TRBV10-1	TRBJ2-6	.	many	CASSDSGANVLTF	TGCGCCAGTTCCGACTCTGGGGCCAACGTCCTGACTTTC
TRBV7-3	TRBJ2-7	.	.	CASSPLGLARDEQYF	TGTGCCAGCAGCCCATTAGGGCTTGCGAGGGACGAGCAGTACTTC
TRBV10-3	TRBJ2-7	.	many	CAISSNVGSEQYF	TGTGCCATCAGTTCAAACGTGGGAAGCGAGCAGTACTTC
TRBV5-1	TRBJ2-5	.	many	CASSYSGVQETQYF	TGCGCCAGCAGCTATTCGGGAGTCCAGGAGACCCAGTACTTC
TRBV10-3	TRBJ2-1	.	.	CAISVVGHEQFF	TGTGCCATCAGTGTTGTGGGACATGAGCAGTTCTTC
TRBV10-3	TRBJ2-1	.	many	CAISESVDSNNEQFF	TGTGCCATCAGTGAGTCGGTAGACAGTAACAATGAGCAGTTCTTC
TRBV20-1	TRBJ2-5	TRBD2	few	CSAVVSGSRETQYF	TGCAGTGCGGTAGTCAGCGGGAGCAGGGAGACCCAGTACTTC
TRBV7-9	TRBJ2-2	.	.	CASSLLASNTGELFF	TGTGCCAGCAGCTTACTAGCGTCGAACACCGGGGAGCTGTTTTTT
TRBV29-1	TRBJ2-3	TRBD2	many	CSVVPPGGRTDTQYF	TGCAGCGTTGTTCCCCCGGGGGGGCGGACAGATACGCAGTATTTT
TRBV20-1	TRBJ2-7	TRBD1	few	CSARDRGQYEQYF	TGCAGTGCTAGGGACAGGGGGCAATACGAGCAGTACTTC
TRBV4-2	TRBJ2-7	.	few	CASSQDQGEVEQYF	TGTGCCAGCAGCCAAGACCAGGGAGAGGTCGAGCAGTACTTC
TRBV20-1	TRBJ2-5	.	many	CSARKTGTQETQYF	TGCAGTGCTAGAAAGACAGGGACTCAAGAGACCCAGTACTTC
TRBV5-5	TRBJ2-3	.	many	CASSQPPGEDTQYF	TGTGCCAGCAGCCAACCTCCAGGGGAAGATACGCAGTATTTT
TRBV7-9	TRBJ2-3	.	many	CASSLADTQYF	TGTGCCAGCAGCTTAGCAGATACGCAGTATTTT
TRBV20-1	TRBJ2-5	.	many	CSARAQGETQYF	TGCAGTGCTAGAGCTCAGGGAGAGACCCAGTACTTC
TRBV19	TRBJ2-1	TRBD2	.	CASSSREGGAYNEQFF	TGTGCCAGTAGTTCCCGGGAGGGGGGCGCGTACAATGAGCAGTTCTTC
TRBV18	TRBJ1-4	.	.	CASSPSQDEKLFF	TGTGCCAGCTCACCCTCCCAGGATGAAAAACTGTTTTTT
TRBV6-5	TRBJ2-7	.	once	CASSSRDRRSYEQYF	TGTGCCAGCAGTTCACGCGACAGGCGCTCCTACGAGCAGTACTTC
TRBV20-1	TRBJ2-7	TRBD2	.	CSATPGLAYEQYF	TGCAGTGCGACACCGGGACTAGCCTACGAGCAGTACTTC
TRBV12-3/TRBV12-4	TRBJ1-5	.	.	CASRDGFYQPQHF	TGTGCCAGCCGGGACGGATTTTATCAGCCCCAGCATTTT
TRBV5-1	TRBJ1-5	.	.	CASSQAPDQPQHF	TGCGCCAGCAGCCAAGCGCCGGATCAGCCCCAGCATTTT
TRBV6-2/TRBV6-3	TRBJ2-6	.	.	CAGQTDPSSSGANVLTF	TGTGCCGGTCAAACCGACCCGTCAAGTTCCGGGGCCAACGTCCTGACTTTC
TRBV5-6	TRBJ2-3	.	.	CASGLSVADTQYF	TGTGCCAGCGGCCTATCAGTAGCAGATACGCAGTATTTT
TRBV20-1	TRBJ1-5	.	.	CSATGVSNQPQHF	TGCAGTGCTACAGGGGTGAGCAATCAGCCCCAGCATTTT
TRBV4-3	TRBJ1-2	.	many	CASSQNSAPGRGYGYTF	TGCGCCAGCAGCCAAAATTCGGCACCGGGCAGGGGCTATGGCTACACCTTC
TRBV20-1	TRBJ2-7	.	few	CSARMGGTYEQYF	TGCAGTGCTAGGATGGGAGGTACCTACGAGCAGTACTTC
TRBV20-1	TRBJ1-3	.	few	CSASNPSGNTIYF	TGCAGTGCTAGTAACCCCTCTGGAAACACCATATATTTT
TRBV7-7	TRBJ2-2	.	.	CASSSAGPAMNTGELFF	TGTGCTAGCAGCTCGGCAGGTCCTGCAATGAACACCGGGGAGCTGTTTTTT
TRBV7-2	TRBJ1-5	TRBD1	few	CASSLGGTGNQPQHF	TGTGCCAGCAGCTTAGGGGGGACAGGCAATCAGCCCCAGCATTTT
TRBV7-9	TRBJ2-7	TRBD1	.	CASRAGQGAYEQYF	TGTGCCAGCAGGGCAGGACAGGGGGCTTACGAGCAGTACTTC
TRBV20-1	TRBJ2-7	TRBD2	.	CSAGESGSRTYEQYF	TGCAGTGCTGGAGAAAGCGGGAGCCGAACCTACGAGCAGTACTTC
TRBV25-1	TRBJ2-3	TRBD2	many	CASRGTSGRASMTTQYF	TGTGCCAGCAGGGGGACTAGCGGGAGGGCAAGTATGACTACGCAGTATTTT
TRBV6-5	TRBJ2-5	TRBD2	.	CASSYIAGGPQETQYF	TGTGCCAGCAGTTATATAGCGGGAGGGCCTCAAGAGACCCAGTACTTC
TRBV27	TRBJ2-7	.	many	CASSLSVLSYEQYF	TGTGCCAGCAGTTTATCGGTACTCTCCTACGAGCAGTACTTC